Below, 14 T cell receptor beta chains from the same sample are listed, as sequenced in a study of blood T cell repertoires in COVID-19. The assay was immunoSEQ multiplex PCR, and TCRdb's table has in-frame clones only and misses some. This table has 290,000 or so clones, roughly 85% appearing once. Sample: PBMCs or T cells enriched from blood (not recorded which). The receptor set was obtained from a man aged 40-49 years who had been exposed to COVID-19.

The chain combines TRBV6-1 with TRBJ2-7; 8 nucleotides align to TRBD2. This CDR3 contains 14 residues. The germline gives CDR1 MNHNS, CDR2 SASEGT. The J segment lost 2 bases and the V segment lost 3 bases, leaving 3 bases of the junction unmatched. The CDR3 loop is CASSDGGGPYEQYF. The CDR3 DNA reads TGTGCCAGCAGTGACGGGGGGGGCCCCTACGAGCAGTACTTC.

The table lists this clone with a count of one. Different DNA sequences within this sample yield the same CDR3. The V gene is TRBV7-8, the J gene TRBJ1-1; perhaps TRBD1 as D (6 bases). The CDR3 has 15 residues. V lost 1 base and J 5 bases, leaving 14 bases between the germline ends. In germline, CDR1 is SGHVS, CDR2 FQNEAQ. The CDR3, as DNA: TGTGCCAGCAGCTTAGTCGGCAGGGGAGTAACTGAAGCTTTCTTT. This translates into CASSLVGRGVTEAFF. The full variable domain, rest sourced from reference TRBV7-8 and TRBJ1-1, is GAGVSQSPRYKVAKRGQDVALRCDPISGHVSLFWYQQALGQGPEFLTYFQNEAQLDKSGLPSDRFFAERPEGSVSTLKIQRTQQEDSAVYLCASSLVGRGVTEAFFGQGTRLTVV.

J is TRBJ1-1 and V is TRBV20-1; a weak D match, TRBD1 (5 bases). Trimming took 6 bases from V and 10 from J, leaving 15 bases between them. Germline CDR1 DFQATT, CDR2 SNEGSKA (reference sequence). This CDR3 has 11 residues. Written as DNA, the CDR3 is TGCAGTGCCACGGGGGGTACCCGAGCTTTCTTT. Its protein is CSATGGTRAFF.

V and J are TRBV9 and TRBJ1-2, with TRBD1 identical over 8 bases. From germline, CDR1 is SGDLS and CDR2 YYNGEE. The V gene end was trimmed by 4 bases and the J gene end by 5 bases; junction bases not matched to a gene: 10. The length of the CDR3 is 15 residues. Here the CDR3 reads CASSLRTGKGYGYTF. The CDR3 DNA reads as TGTGCCAGCAGCTTACGGACAGGGAAAGGGTATGGCTACACCTTC. Together with reference TRBV9 and TRBJ1-2, the CDR3 gives the full variable domain: DSGVTQTPKHLITATGQRVTLRCSPRSGDLSVYWYQQSLDQGLQFLIQYYNGEERAKGNILERFSAQQFPDLHSELNLSSLELGDSALYFCASSLRTGKGYGYTFGSGTRLTVV.

The gene calls are TRBV5-1 and TRBJ2-3; 11 positions match TRBD2. This CDR3 has 15 residues. From germline, CDR1 is SGHRS and CDR2 YFSETQ. The ends lost 6 bases at V and 0 bases at J; junction bases unmatched: 3. CDR3 region: CASIRTSGSTDTQYF. In DNA, the CDR3 is TGCGCCAGCATCCGGACTAGCGGGAGCACAGATACGCAGTATTTT.

This chain connects TRBV7-9 to TRBJ1-1; TRBD1 matches 8 bases. Trimming took 5 bases from V and 4 from J; bases not matched to a gene: 9. Looked up from germline, CDR1 is SEHNR and CDR2 is FQNEAQ (reference sequence). The CDR3 totals 15 residues. CDR3 bases: TGTGCCAGCAGCCCAGGACAGGGCAGTTTCACTGAAGCTTTCTTT. Translated: CASSPGQGSFTEAFF.

This chain joins TRBV12-3 or TRBV12-4 and TRBJ1-6; D possibly corresponds to TRBD1 (6 bases). Trimming took 5 bases from V and 9 from J, leaving 11 bases between them. CDR3 size: 13 residues. CDR3 in DNA: TGTGCCAGCAGTGGACAGCTTAGTTCACCCCTCCACTTT. Translating gives CASSGQLSSPLHF.

The genes are TRBV5-1 and TRBJ2-7; TRBD1 matches 9 bases. Germline V CDR1 and CDR2: SGHRS, YFSETQ. This CDR3 is 15 amino acids long. The trim removed 3 bases at V and 5 bases at J, leaving 9 bases unmatched. Here the CDR3 DNA reads TGCGCCAGCAGCTCCCTACAGGGGGCCGCCAACGAGCAGTACTTC. This translates into CASSSLQGAANEQYF.

The CDR3 DNA reads as TGTGCCAGCAGAGGAAATCGGGGGACCCAGTACTTC. This codes for CASRGNRGTQYF. This chain joins TRBV2 and TRBJ2-5; weak D call: TRBD2 (5 bases). V lost 6 bases and J 7 bases, leaving 12 bases between the germline ends. Germline CDR1 and CDR2: SNHLY and FYNNEI. The CDR3 is 12 residues long.

The chain is built from TRBV7-9 and TRBJ2-2; 10 bases are a match to TRBD2. CDR3 length: 15 amino acids. CDR1 SEHNR and CDR2 FQNEAQ come from the germline V gene (reference sequence). Losses at the gene ends were 5 bases for V and 7 bases for J; bases not matched to a gene: 7. CDR3 coding DNA: TGTGCCAGCAGCCGTCTAGCGGGAGCGGTCGGGGAGCTGTTTTTT. This codes for CASSRLAGAVGELFF.

The chain has TRBV6-1 and TRBJ1-2, with TRBD1 as a possible D gene (5 bases). The CDR3 is 14 amino acids. Germline V gene sequence: CDR1 MNHNS, CDR2 SASEGT. Trimming took off 2 bases at V and 7 bases at J, with 14 bases between the two ends. CDR3 region: CASSERRGSGGYTF. CDR3 in DNA: TGTGCCAGCAGTGAAAGACGGGGGTCTGGTGGCTACACCTTC.

Here the CDR3 DNA reads TGTGCCAGCAGCTTGTTCGGGGTAGATACGCAGTATTTT. Translated: CASSLFGVDTQYF. The chain links TRBV5-6 to TRBJ2-3; weak D call: TRBD2 (5 bases). Trimming removed 1 base from V and 5 bases from J, with 8 bases in between. CDR1 and CDR2 from the germline V gene are SGHDT and YYEEEE. The CDR3 runs to 13 residues.

The genes are TRBV19 and TRBJ2-2; 11 nucleotides line up with TRBD2. CDR1 is LNHDA, CDR2 SQIVND, per germline (reference sequence). This CDR3 spans 17 amino acids. The trim removed 6 bases at V and 1 base at J, leaving 7 bases unmatched. DNA for the CDR3: TGTGCCAGTAGAAGAATCACTAGCGGGAGGAACACCGGGGAGCTGTTTTTT. This gives the protein CASRRITSGRNTGELFF.

Turning to this clone: The same CDR3 is also encoded by other DNA sequences in this sample. V and J are TRBV30 and TRBJ1-3; 9 bases are shared with TRBD1. Trimming took 5 bases from V and 0 from J; bases not matched to a gene: 2. The CDR3 has 14 residues. Germline-derived CDR1 and CDR2 are GTSNPN and SVGIG (reference sequence). CDR3 sequence reads: CAWSTGGSGNTIYF. CDR3 bases: TGTGCCTGGTCGACAGGGGGCTCTGGAAACACCATATATTTT.